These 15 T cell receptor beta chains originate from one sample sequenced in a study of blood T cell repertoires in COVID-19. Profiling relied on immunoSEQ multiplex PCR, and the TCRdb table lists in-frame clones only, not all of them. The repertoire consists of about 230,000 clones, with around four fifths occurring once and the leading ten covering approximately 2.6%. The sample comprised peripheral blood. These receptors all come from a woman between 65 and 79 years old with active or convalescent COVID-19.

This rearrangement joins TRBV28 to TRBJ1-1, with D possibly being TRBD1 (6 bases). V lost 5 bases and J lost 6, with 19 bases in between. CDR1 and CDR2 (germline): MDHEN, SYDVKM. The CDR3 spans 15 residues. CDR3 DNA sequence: TGTGCCAGCAGTCCCCTCCGGGGGGGGGCATCTGAAGCTTTCTTT. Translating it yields CASSPLRGGASEAFF.

The CDR3: CASSQGIQGDGYTF. The CDR3 DNA is TGCGCCAGCAGCCAAGGGATACAGGGAGATGGCTACACCTTC. The chain joins TRBV4-1 to TRBJ1-2; tentative D call: TRBD1 (6 bases). Deletions cut 1 base from V and 6 bases from J, with 12 bases between. The germline V gene encodes CDR1 MGHRA and CDR2 YSYEKL. The CDR3 spans 14 residues.

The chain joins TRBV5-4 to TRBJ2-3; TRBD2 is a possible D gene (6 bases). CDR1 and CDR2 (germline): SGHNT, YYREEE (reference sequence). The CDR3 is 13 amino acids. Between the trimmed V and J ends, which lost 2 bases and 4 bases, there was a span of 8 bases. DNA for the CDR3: TGTGCCAGCAGCTTATCGGGGGCAGATACGCAGTATTTT. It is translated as CASSLSGADTQYF.

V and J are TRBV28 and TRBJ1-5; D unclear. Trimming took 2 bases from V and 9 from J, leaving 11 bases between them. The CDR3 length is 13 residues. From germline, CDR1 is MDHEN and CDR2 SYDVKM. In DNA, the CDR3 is TGTGCCAGCAGTTTAGGGAGCCGGCGGCCCCAGCATTTT. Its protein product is CASSLGSRRPQHF.

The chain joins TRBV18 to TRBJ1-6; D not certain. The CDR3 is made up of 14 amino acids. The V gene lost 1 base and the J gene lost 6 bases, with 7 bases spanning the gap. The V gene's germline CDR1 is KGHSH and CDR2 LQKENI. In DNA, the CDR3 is TGTGCCAGCTCACCACAGGAGCTTAATTCACCCCTCCACTTT. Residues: CASSPQELNSPLHF.

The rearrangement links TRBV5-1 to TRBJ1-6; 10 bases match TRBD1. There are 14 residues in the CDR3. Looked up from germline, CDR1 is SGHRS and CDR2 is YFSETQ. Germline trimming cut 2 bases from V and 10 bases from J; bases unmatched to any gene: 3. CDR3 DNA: TGCGCCAGCAGCTTCGGGACAGGGGAGTCACCCCTCCACTTT. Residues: CASSFGTGESPLHF. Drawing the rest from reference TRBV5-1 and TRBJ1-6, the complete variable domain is KAGVTQTPRYLIKTRGQQVTLSCSPISGHRSVSWYQQTPGQGLQFLFEYFSETQRNKGNFPGRFSGRQFSNSRSEMNVSTLELGDSALYLCASSFGTGESPLHFGNGTRLTVT.

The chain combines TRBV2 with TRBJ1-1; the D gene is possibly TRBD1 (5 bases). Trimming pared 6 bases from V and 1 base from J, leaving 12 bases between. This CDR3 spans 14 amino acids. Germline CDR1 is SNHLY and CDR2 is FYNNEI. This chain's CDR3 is CASSLGHPNTEAFF. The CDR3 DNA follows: TGTGCCAGCAGCCTAGGACACCCGAACACTGAAGCTTTCTTT.

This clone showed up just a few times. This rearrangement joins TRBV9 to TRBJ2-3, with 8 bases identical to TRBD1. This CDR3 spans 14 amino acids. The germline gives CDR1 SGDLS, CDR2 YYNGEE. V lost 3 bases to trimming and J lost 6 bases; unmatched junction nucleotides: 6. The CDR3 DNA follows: TGTGCCAGCAGCGGATCCCAGGGGGCGGATACGCAGTATTTT. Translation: CASSGSQGADTQYF.

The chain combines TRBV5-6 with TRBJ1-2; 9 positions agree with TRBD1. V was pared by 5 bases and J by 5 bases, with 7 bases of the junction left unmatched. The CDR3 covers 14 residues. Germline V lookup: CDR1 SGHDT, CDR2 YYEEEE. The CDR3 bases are TGTGCCAGCAGGAGCCCGGGACAGGGATATGGCTACACCTTC. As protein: CASRSPGQGYGYTF.

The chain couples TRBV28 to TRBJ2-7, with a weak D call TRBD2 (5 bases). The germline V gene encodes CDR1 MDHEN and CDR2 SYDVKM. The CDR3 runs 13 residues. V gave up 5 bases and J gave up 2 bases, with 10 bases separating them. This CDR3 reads CASSVATTYEQYF. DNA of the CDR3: TGTGCCAGCAGTGTAGCGACTACCTACGAGCAGTACTTC.

CDR3 DNA: TGTGCCAGTAGTATTGGGACAGACAACTATGGCTACACCTTC. Residues: CASSIGTDNYGYTF. The chain employs TRBV19 and TRBJ1-2; 7 positions agree with TRBD1. Per germline, CDR1 LNHDA and CDR2 SQIVND (reference sequence). V dropped 3 bases and J dropped 2; count of bases not matched to a gene: 3. The CDR3 totals 14 residues.

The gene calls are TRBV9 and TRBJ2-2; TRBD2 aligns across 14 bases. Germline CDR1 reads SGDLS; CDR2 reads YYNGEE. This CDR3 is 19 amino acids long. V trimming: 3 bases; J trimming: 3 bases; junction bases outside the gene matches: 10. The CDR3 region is CASSGLQETSGGDTGELFF. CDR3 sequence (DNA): TGTGCCAGCAGCGGACTACAGGAGACTAGCGGGGGGGACACCGGGGAGCTGTTTTTT.

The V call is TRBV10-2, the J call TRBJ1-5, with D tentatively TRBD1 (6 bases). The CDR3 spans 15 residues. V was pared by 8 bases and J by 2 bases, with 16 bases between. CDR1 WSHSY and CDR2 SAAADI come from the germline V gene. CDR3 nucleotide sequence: TGCGCCAGCTGGGAAAGGGGGGGCGGCAATCAGCCCCAGCATTTT. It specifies CASWERGGGNQPQHF.

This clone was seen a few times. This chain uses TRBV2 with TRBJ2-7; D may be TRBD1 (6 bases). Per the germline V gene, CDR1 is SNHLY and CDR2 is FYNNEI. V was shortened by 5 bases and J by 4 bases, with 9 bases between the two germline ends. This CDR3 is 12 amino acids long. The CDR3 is CASSRTGYEQYF. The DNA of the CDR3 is TGTGCCAGCAGTCGTACAGGGTACGAGCAGTACTTC. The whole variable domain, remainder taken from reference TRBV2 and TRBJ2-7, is EPEVTQTPSHQVTQMGQEVILRCVPISNHLYFYWYRQILGQKVEFLVSFYNNEISEKSEIFDDQFSVERPDGSNFTLKIRSTKLEDSAMYFCASSRTGYEQYFGPGTRLTVT.

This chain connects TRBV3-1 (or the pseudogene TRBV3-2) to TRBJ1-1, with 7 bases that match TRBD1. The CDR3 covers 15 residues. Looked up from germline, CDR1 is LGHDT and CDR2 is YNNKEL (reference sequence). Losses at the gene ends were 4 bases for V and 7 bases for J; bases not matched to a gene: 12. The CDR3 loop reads CASSPHNRGTDEAFF. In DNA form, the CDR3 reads TGTGCCAGCAGCCCCCACAACAGGGGAACGGATGAAGCTTTCTTT.